This TCR beta chain was found in a study of graft-versus-host responses after intestinal transplantation. Study details: Isolated intestinal, liver-intestinal, or multivisceral transplants were what recipients had.

Study conclusions and caveats: Analysis identified GvH clones in recipient marrow, with some appearing first in ileum or blood. Peak circulating GvH clone levels were associated with early post-transplant HvG declines.

V was trimmed by 1 base and J by 11 bases, leaving 17 bases between them. The CDR3 contains 14 residues. Germline V CDR1 and CDR2: MGHRA, YSYEKL. Using immunoSEQ multiplex PCR, the repertoire was profiled, and TCRdb retains in-frame clones only, with some absent. Of about 12,000 clones listed, around 88% are singletons. Comment on this clone: Antigen unknown.

The receptor comes from a human patient who received an intestinal transplant, so some T cells may come from the graft donor. V gene TRBV4-1 combines with J gene TRBJ1-1; D is unresolved. The sample here was PBMCs, taken approximately 19 weeks after transplant. The CDR3 bases are TGCGCCAGCAGCCAAGTACCATTTTCCAGTCGGGCTTTCTTT. Amino acid sequence: CASSQVPFSSRAFF.